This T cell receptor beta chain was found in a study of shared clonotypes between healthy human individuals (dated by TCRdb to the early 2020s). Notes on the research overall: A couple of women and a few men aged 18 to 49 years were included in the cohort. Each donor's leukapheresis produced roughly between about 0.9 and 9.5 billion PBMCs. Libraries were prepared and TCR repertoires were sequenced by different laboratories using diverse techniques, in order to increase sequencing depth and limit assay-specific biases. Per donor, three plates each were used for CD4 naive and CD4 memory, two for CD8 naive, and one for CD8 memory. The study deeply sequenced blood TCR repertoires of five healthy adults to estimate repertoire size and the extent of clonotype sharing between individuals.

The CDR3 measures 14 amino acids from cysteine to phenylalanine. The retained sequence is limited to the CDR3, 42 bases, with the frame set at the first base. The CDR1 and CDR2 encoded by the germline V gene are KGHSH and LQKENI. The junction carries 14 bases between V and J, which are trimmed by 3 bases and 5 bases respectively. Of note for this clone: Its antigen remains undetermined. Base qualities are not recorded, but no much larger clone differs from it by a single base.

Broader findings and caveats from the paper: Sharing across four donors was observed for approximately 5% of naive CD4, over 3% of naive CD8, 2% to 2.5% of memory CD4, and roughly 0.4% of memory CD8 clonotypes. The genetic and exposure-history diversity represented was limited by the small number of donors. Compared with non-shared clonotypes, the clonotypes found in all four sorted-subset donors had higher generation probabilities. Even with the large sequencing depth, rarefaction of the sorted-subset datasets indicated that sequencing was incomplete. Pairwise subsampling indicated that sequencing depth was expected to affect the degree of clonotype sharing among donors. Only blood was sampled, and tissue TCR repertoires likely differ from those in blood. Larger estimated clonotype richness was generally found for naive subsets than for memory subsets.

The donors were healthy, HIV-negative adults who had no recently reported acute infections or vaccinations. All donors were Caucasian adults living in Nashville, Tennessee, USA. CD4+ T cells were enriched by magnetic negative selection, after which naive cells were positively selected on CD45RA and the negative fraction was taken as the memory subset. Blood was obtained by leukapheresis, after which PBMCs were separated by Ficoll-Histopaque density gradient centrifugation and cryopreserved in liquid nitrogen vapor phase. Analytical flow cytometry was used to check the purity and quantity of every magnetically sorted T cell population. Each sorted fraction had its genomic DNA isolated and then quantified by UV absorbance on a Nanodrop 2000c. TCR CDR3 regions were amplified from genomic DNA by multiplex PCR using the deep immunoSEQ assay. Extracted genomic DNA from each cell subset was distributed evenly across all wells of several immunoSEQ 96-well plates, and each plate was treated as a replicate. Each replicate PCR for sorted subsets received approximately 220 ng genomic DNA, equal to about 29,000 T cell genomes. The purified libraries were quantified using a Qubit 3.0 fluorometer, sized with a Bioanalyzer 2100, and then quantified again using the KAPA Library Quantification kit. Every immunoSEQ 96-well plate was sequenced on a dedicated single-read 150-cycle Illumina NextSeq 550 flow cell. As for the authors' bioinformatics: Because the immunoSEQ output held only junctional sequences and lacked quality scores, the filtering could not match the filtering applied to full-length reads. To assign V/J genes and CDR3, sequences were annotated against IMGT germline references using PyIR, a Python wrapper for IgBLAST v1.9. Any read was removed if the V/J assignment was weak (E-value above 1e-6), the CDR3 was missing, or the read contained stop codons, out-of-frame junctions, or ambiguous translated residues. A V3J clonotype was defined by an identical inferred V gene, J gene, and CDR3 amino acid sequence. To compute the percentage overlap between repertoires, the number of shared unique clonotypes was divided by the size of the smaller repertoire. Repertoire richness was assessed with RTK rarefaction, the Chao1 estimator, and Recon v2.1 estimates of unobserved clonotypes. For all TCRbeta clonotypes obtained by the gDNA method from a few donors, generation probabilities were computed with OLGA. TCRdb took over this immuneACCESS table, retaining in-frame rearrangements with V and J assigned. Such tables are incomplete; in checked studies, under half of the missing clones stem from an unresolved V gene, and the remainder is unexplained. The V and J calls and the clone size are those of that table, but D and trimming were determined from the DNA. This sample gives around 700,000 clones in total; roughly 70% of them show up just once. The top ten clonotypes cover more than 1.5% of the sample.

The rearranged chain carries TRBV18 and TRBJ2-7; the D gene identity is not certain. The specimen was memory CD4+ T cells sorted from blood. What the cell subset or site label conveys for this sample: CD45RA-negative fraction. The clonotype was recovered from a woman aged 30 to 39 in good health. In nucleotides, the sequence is TGTGCCAGCTCACCTGGCCGGAGAGGTGACGAGCAGTACTTC. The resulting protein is CASSPGRRGDEQYF.